This TCR beta chain was recovered during a study of T cell responses to AZD1222 COVID-19 vaccine. This CDR3 is 16 amino acids long. CDR1 SNHLY and CDR2 FYNNEI come from the germline V gene. J gave up 0 bases and V 4 bases, and 6 bases lay outside the gene matches. TCRdb keeps only in-frame clones here, not all; method: immunoSEQ multiplex PCR. The sample shows about 110,000 clones, 80% to 95% of them seen only once. Sequenced here: peripheral blood, sampled 28 days after the second AZD1222 dose. This clonotype originated in an adult who received the AZD1222 COVID-19 vaccine. The J gene is TRBJ1-5, the V gene TRBV2, with 7 positions matching TRBD1. CDR3 DNA sequence: TGTGCCAGCAGTGTCGGGAGACAGGGTAGCAATCAGCCCCAGCATTTT. Translation: CASSVGRQGSNQPQHF.